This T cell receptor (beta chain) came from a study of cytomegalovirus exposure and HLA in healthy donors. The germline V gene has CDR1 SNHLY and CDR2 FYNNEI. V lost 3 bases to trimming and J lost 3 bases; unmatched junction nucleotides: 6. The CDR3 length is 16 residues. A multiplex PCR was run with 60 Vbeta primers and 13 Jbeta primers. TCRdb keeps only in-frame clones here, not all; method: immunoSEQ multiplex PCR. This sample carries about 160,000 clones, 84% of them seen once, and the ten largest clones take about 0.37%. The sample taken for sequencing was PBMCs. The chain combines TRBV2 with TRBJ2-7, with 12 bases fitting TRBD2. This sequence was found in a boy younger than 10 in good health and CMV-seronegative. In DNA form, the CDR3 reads TGTGCCAGCAGTGACCCCGGACTAGCGGGGATCTACGAGCAGTACTTC. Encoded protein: CASSDPGLAGIYEQYF.